This T cell receptor (beta chain) was captured by sequencing in a study of blood T cell repertoires in COVID-19. Study overall: Italy, Spain and the United States were the sources of the convalescent and acute COVID-19 samples. T cells, B-cell-depleted T cells, or PBMCs provided the cDNA or gDNA that served as material.

Germline CDR1 MRHNA, CDR2 SNTAGT. Trimming pared 0 bases from V and 8 bases from J, leaving 10 bases between. The CDR3 is 13 residues long. In the original analysis: Reference gene primer amplification yielded estimated nucleated cell counts. TCRdb's copy holds only in-frame clones and misses some; the assay was immunoSEQ multiplex PCR. The DNA gave D and trimming, while V, J and clone size come from that table. The top ten clones hold roughly 6.6% of a sample with about 190,000 clones, around 83% of them seen once. The rearrangement links TRBV6-4 to TRBJ1-2; D remains unclear. The receptor was isolated from a woman between 40 and 50 years old with acute or convalescent COVID-19. Sequencing was performed on peripheral blood. Written as DNA, the CDR3 is TGTGCCAGCAGTGACTCTCCAGGCCGGGGCTACACCTTC. Protein sequence: CASSDSPGRGYTF.